This T cell receptor beta chain is from a study of shared clonotypes between healthy human individuals (dated by TCRdb to about 2020). Broadly, across the study: Three men and two women, aged 18 to 49 years, made up the cohort. For each donor, three plates each were used for CD4 naive and CD4 memory, two plates were used for CD8 naive, and one plate was used for CD8 memory. Libraries were prepared and TCR repertoires were sequenced by different laboratories using diverse techniques, in order to increase sequencing depth and limit assay-specific biases. Each donor's leukapheresis produced roughly between roughly 0.85 and 9.5 billion PBMCs. Blood TCR repertoires of five healthy adults were deeply sequenced to estimate repertoire size and the extent of clonotype sharing between individuals.

This clone was seen a single time. Its antigen is currently not known. No qualities accompany the bases; no much larger clone lies one base away. The donors were healthy, HIV-negative adults who had no recently reported acute infections or vaccinations. Every donor was a Caucasian adult residing in Nashville, Tennessee, USA. Magnetic negative selection was used to enrich CD4+ T cells, after which naive cells were positively selected on CD45RA and the negative fraction became the memory subset. Blood was obtained by leukapheresis, after which PBMCs were separated by Ficoll-Histopaque density gradient centrifugation and cryopreserved in liquid nitrogen vapor phase. Analytical flow cytometry was used to check the purity and quantity of each magnetically sorted T cell population. Genomic DNA was isolated from each sorted fraction and quantified by UV absorbance on a Nanodrop 2000c. TCR CDR3 regions were amplified from genomic DNA by multiplex PCR using the deep immunoSEQ assay. For each cell subset, the extracted genomic DNA was distributed evenly across all wells of several immunoSEQ 96-well plates, and each plate served as one replicate. Each replicate PCR for sorted subsets received roughly 200 ng genomic DNA, equal to roughly 33,000 T cell genomes. The purified libraries were quantified using a Qubit 3.0 fluorometer, sized with a Bioanalyzer 2100, and then quantified again using the KAPA Library Quantification kit. Every immunoSEQ 96-well plate was sequenced on a dedicated single-read 150-cycle Illumina NextSeq 550 flow cell. The published analysis was carried out like this. Because the immunoSEQ output held only junctional sequences and lacked quality scores, the filtering could not match the filtering applied to full-length reads. To assign V/J genes and CDR3, sequences were annotated against IMGT germline references using PyIR, a Python wrapper for IgBLAST v1.9. Reads were removed for weak V/J assignments (E-value above 1e-6), missing CDR3, stop codons, out-of-frame junctions, or ambiguous translated residues. V3J clonotypes were defined by identical inferred V gene, J gene, and CDR3 amino acid sequence. Percentage overlap between repertoires was computed as shared unique clonotypes divided by the size of the smaller repertoire. Repertoire richness was assessed with RTK rarefaction, the Chao1 estimator, and Recon v2.1 estimates of unobserved clonotypes. OLGA was used to compute generation probabilities for all TCRbeta clonotypes that the gDNA method yielded from a few donors. TCRdb provides this immuneACCESS table in a form limited to in-frame rearrangements. Some clones are lacking; in checked studies, under half of them reflect an unresolved V gene, and why the rest are absent is not known. The DNA gave D and trimming, while V, J and clone size come from that table. Here the sample has approximately 1.5 million clones; approximately 98.5% occur a single time. The ten largest clones capture roughly 0.35% of the sample.

Summary of the overall study and its limitations: The small number of donors limited the genetic and exposure-history diversity represented. Larger estimated clonotype richness was generally found for naive subsets than for memory subsets. Sampling was limited to blood, and TCR repertoires in tissue likely differ from TCR repertoires in blood. Across a handful of donors, around 5.4% of naive CD4, around 3.3% of naive CD8, about 2.3% of memory CD4, and over 0.35% of memory CD8 clonotypes were shared. Compared with non-shared clonotypes, the clonotypes found in all four sorted-subset donors had higher generation probabilities. Incomplete sequencing was indicated by rarefaction of sorted-subset datasets, despite the large sequencing depth. Pairwise subsampling indicated that sequencing depth was expected to affect the degree of clonotype sharing among donors.

There are 15 amino acids in the CDR3, from cysteine to phenylalanine inclusive. The kept DNA is CDR3 alone, 45 bases in frame from the first base. The germline V gene sets CDR1 to SGHDN and CDR2 to FVKESK. Germline trimming: 4 bases from V, 4 bases from J; junction bases outside gene matches: 6. The sample consisted of naive CD4+ T cells sorted from blood. The cell subset or site label on this specimen signifies: CD45RA+ positively selected. The chain is assembled from TRBV14 and TRBJ2-3, with 9 bases in between that match TRBD1. The TCR was taken from a man aged 30 to 45 in good health. DNA sequence: TGTGCCAGCAGCCGCGACAGGGGGAAGTCAGATACGCAGTATTTT. It specifies CASSRDRGKSDTQYF. This CDR3, with the reference TRBV14 and TRBJ2-3 proteins standing in past its ends, gives the full variable domain EAGVTQFPSHSVIEKGQTVTLRCDPISGHDNLYWYRRVMGKEIKFLLHFVKESKQDESGMPNNRFLAERTGGTYSTLKVQPAELEDSGVYFCASSRDRGKSDTQYFGPGTRLTVL.